The subject of this entry is one TCR beta chain. Its specificity is unknown. The CDR3 has 17 amino acids. The J segment lost 3 bases and the V segment lost 4 bases, leaving 13 bases of the junction unmatched. Germline CDR1 and CDR2: LGHNA and YNFKEQ. Molecular barcoded adaptors covering alpha/delta and beta/gamma chains were used on 400 ng RNA. In TCRdb, the reads were re-called with MiXCR into one record per CDR3 protein. The sample holds around 41,000 distinct CDR3 sequences, about 12% seen once. This record comes from a study of read filtering for tumor transcriptome and immune sequencing. Across the whole study: Patients were 17 male and around 15 female, mean age around 67 years, range about 47 to 85. Revised staging placed eight or nine patients in R-ISS I, about 17 in II, more than five in III. RNA-seq yielded only roughly 80 to 1,300 TCR reads, IR-seq about 4.05 to 10.27 million. Study findings and constraints: Even smaller IR-seq throughput identified most shared clonotypes.

What was sequenced was a population of CD138-negative cells sorted from bone marrow. This chain joins TRBV4-2 and TRBJ2-7, with 9 bases lining up with TRBD1. This clonotype was sampled from a donor older than 35 with multiple myeloma. The CDR3 nucleotides read TGTGCCAGCAGCCTCAACAGGGGGCCGACTGAGAACTACGAGCAGTACTTC. It yields the protein CASSLNRGPTENYEQYF.